This T cell receptor beta chain was found in a study of vaccination and CD4 T cells after COVID-19. Treatment of the sample: roughly 11-day PBMC culture with coronavirus spike peptide pools or control peptides (ViraFEST assay). After expanding antigen-specific T cells with peptide pools, ViraFEST sequenced their TCRs. Peptide pools at around 9.1 ug/ml, together with approximately 9.6 IU/ml IL-2, were added to cultures of some 2 million PBMCs per well. Scientists ran DNA taken from cultured CD4+ T cells through the Oncomine TCR Beta short-read assay for sequencing. MiXCR, applied by TCRdb to the PCR reads, yields one record per CDR3 protein. The sample comprises over 9,500 distinct CDR3 sequences, more than 25% of which are singletons, and around a quarter rests with the top ten. As to this clonotype: As yet, its antigen is unknown.

Germline V gene lookup returns CDR1 DFQATT and CDR2 SNEGSKA (reference sequence). The V and J ends lost 5 bases and 2 bases respectively, with 13 bases between them. The CDR3 extends over 14 amino acids. Overall study results and limits: Convalescent patients had a median roughly 87% of reactive clones appearing only post-vaccination.

The receptor comes from a human donor with COVID-19. The chain combines TRBV20-1 with TRBJ1-3; perhaps TRBD1 as D (6 bases). Specimen: cultured CD4+ T cells from blood. DNA for the CDR3: TGCAGTGCTCAGTTACAGGGCCCTGGAAACACCATATATTTT. It translates to CSAQLQGPGNTIYF.